These 22 T cell receptor beta chains were sequenced from one sample in a study of T cell repertoires and Cas9 in healthy adults (dated by TCRdb to 2016 to 2019). Libraries were made using the immunoSEQ multiplex PCR assay. TCRdb retrieved this table from immuneACCESS and kept in-frame rearrangements only. Not all clones are present; in checked studies, unresolved V genes account for under half, and no reason is known for the remainder. The sample table lists tens of thousands of clones, less than 95% of them with a count of one. The top ten clones comprise about 1.6% of the sample. Material: CD4+ effector T cells (CD127+, CD25-, CD137-, CD154-) from PBMCs; culture status not recorded. The receptor set was obtained from a human donor in good health.

This chain connects TRBV18 to TRBJ2-3, with 7 bases aligning to TRBD1. V lost 2 bases to trimming and J lost 2 bases; unmatched junction nucleotides: 7. The CDR3 is 16 residues long. Germline V gene data show CDR1 as KGHSH and CDR2 as LQKENI. The CDR3: CASSPSSTGITDTQYF. For the CDR3, the DNA is TGTGCCAGCTCACCATCTTCGACAGGGATCACAGATACGCAGTATTTT.

CDR3 coding DNA: TGTGCCAGCAGTGAAGCCAGAAACACTGAAGCTTTCTTT. Protein: CASSEARNTEAFF. The V call is TRBV6-5, the J call TRBJ1-1; D is ambiguous. V was shortened by 5 bases and J by 2 bases, with 9 bases between the two germline ends. CDR1 and CDR2 from the germline V gene are MNHEY and SVGAGI. This CDR3 spans 13 amino acids.

Notes on this clone: Additional DNA sequences in this sample encode the identical CDR3. The chain uses TRBV7-2 and TRBJ2-7; 14 nucleotides align to TRBD2. CDR3 length: 15 residues. Germline V gene sequence: CDR1 SGHTA, CDR2 FQGNSA. Trimming at V came to 5 bases and at J to 6 bases, leaving 6 bases not matched to a gene. The CDR3 bases are TGTGCCAGCAGCCTGGGGACTAGCGGGAGTCGCGAGCAGTACTTC. Translated: CASSLGTSGSREQYF.

The count of this clone is one. Here the CDR3 reads CASSAGTEGEQYF. The CDR3 DNA reads as TGTGCCAGCTCAGCCGGGACAGAGGGTGAGCAGTACTTC. This sequence joins TRBV18 and TRBJ2-7; TRBD1 matches 7 bases. Germline V lookup: CDR1 KGHSH, CDR2 LQKENI. The CDR3 is made up of 13 amino acids. V was pared by 5 bases and J by 7 bases, with 8 bases of the junction left unmatched.

On this clone: One end of the junction does not line up with germline, which may come from a read error. CDR3 region: CASSLGDGETQYF. CDR3 in DNA: TGCGCCAGCAGCTTAGGGGACGGAGAGACCCAGTACTTC. The rearrangement joins TRBV5-7 to TRBJ2-5, with D possibly called TRBD1 or TRBD2 (5 bases each). TRBV5-7 is known as an ORF, though its function is uncertain. CDR3 length: 13 amino acids.

J is TRBJ1-2 and V is TRBV28, with D tentatively TRBD1 (6 bases). The CDR3 spans 16 residues. Germline V lookup: CDR1 MDHEN, CDR2 SYDVKM. Trimming removed 3 bases at V and 7 bases at J, with 21 bases between. CDR3 loop: CASSFNLQGLGSGYTF. CDR3 in DNA: TGTGCCAGCAGTTTCAACTTACAGGGCTTAGGCTCTGGCTACACCTTC.

J is TRBJ1-2 and V is TRBV27; D is ambiguous. The V gene's germline CDR1 is MNHEY and CDR2 SMNVEV (reference sequence). The CDR3 totals 12 residues. Trimming removed 2 bases from V and 5 bases from J, with 6 bases in between. For the CDR3, the DNA is TGTGCCAGCAGTTTAGCGGGGTATGGCTACACCTTC. The encoded protein is CASSLAGYGYTF.

This rearrangement joins TRBV7-3 to TRBJ1-4; the D is unclear. This CDR3 has 15 residues. CDR1 SGHTA and CDR2 FQGTGA come from the germline V gene. Trimming left V 1 base short and J 8 bases short, with 14 bases between. Here the CDR3 DNA reads TGTGCCAGCAGCTTAAAGTCTGGGGTAGGAGAAAAACTGTTTTTT. Translation gives CASSLKSGVGEKLFF.

The V gene is TRBV11-2, the J gene TRBJ1-4, with 7 bases fitting TRBD1. The CDR3 runs to 14 residues. V shed 4 bases, J shed 7 bases, and the junction held 6 bases outside the gene matches. Looked up from germline, CDR1 is SGHAT and CDR2 is FQNNGV. The CDR3 DNA follows: TGTGCCAGCAGCTCCCCCCGGGACAGTGAAAAACTGTTTTTT. Translation gives CASSSPRDSEKLFF. Using reference TRBV11-2 and TRBJ1-4 for the parts outside the CDR3, the full variable domain is EAGVAQSPRYKIIEKRQSVAFWCNPISGHATLYWYQQILGQGPKLLIQFQNNGVVDDSQLPKDRFSAERLKGVDSTLKIQPAKLEDSAVYLCASSSPRDSEKLFFGSGTQLSVL.

The chain combines TRBV5-1 with TRBJ1-4; D unclear. CDR1 and CDR2 (germline): SGHRS, YFSETQ. The CDR3 has 16 amino acids. Deletions cut 2 bases from V and 3 bases from J, with 14 bases between. The DNA of the CDR3 is TGCGCCAGCAGCTTAGGGCAGGCTCTTTCTAATGAAAAACTGTTTTTT. It translates to CASSLGQALSNEKLFF.

The chain carries TRBV10-2 and TRBJ1-5, with 11 bases aligning to TRBD1. This CDR3 has 16 residues. V was pared by 2 bases and J by 4 bases, with 4 bases of the junction left unmatched. CDR1 is WSHSY, CDR2 SAAADI, per germline. For the CDR3, the DNA is TGCGCCAGCAGTGAGCGGGACAGGGGGGGAAATCAGCCCCAGCATTTT. It translates to CASSERDRGGNQPQHF.

The gene calls are TRBV5-1 and TRBJ2-3; 7 nucleotides match TRBD2. Trimming cost V 7 bases and J 0 bases; bases outside gene matches: 2. CDR3 length: 13 amino acids. Looked up from germline, CDR1 is SGHRS and CDR2 is YFSETQ. CDR3 bases: TGCGCCAGCCGAGCGGGGAGCACAGATACGCAGTATTTT. It translates to CASRAGSTDTQYF.

The chain has TRBV7-2 and TRBJ2-1, with TRBD2 identical over 9 bases. With V trimmed by 0 bases and J by 5 bases, 5 bases remained unmatched. The germline gives CDR1 SGHTA, CDR2 FQGNSA. The CDR3 has 16 residues. The DNA of the CDR3 is TGTGCCAGCAGCTTAGCTAGCGGGAGACCCGACAATGAGCAGTTCTTC. This codes for CASSLASGRPDNEQFF.

As regards this clone: Distinct nucleotide sequences in the sample also encode this CDR3. The J gene is TRBJ2-2, the V gene TRBV5-1, with 11 bases matching TRBD1. Trimming at V came to 1 base and at J to 4 bases, leaving 6 bases not matched to a gene. This CDR3 has 17 amino acids. Per the germline V gene, CDR1 is SGHRS and CDR2 is YFSETQ. The CDR3 nucleotides read TGCGCCAGCAGCTTGTTGGGACAGGGGGTTGGCACCGGGGAGCTGTTTTTT. Its protein product is CASSLLGQGVGTGELFF.

The chain employs TRBV28 and TRBJ1-2; D unresolved. Germline CDR1 MDHEN, CDR2 SYDVKM. The V and J ends lost 4 bases and 3 bases respectively, with 18 bases between them. This CDR3 comprises 16 residues. This CDR3 is CASSSPLPELHYGYTF. DNA for the CDR3: TGTGCCAGCAGTTCCCCCTTGCCCGAGCTTCACTATGGCTACACCTTC.

This chain links TRBV18 with TRBJ1-6; D remains ambiguous. CDR1 is KGHSH, CDR2 LQKENI, per germline. Trimming removed 5 bases from V and 0 bases from J, with 5 bases in between. The CDR3 is made up of 14 amino acids. CDR3 protein: CASSKSSYNSPLHF. For the CDR3, the DNA is TGTGCCAGCTCAAAAAGCTCCTATAATTCACCCCTCCACTTT.

This chain uses TRBV2 with TRBJ2-1; D is uncertain. Germline CDR1 is SNHLY and CDR2 is FYNNEI. The CDR3 totals 14 residues. V was shortened by 10 bases and J by 6 bases, with 19 bases between the two germline ends. CDR3 region: CANGFRVVGNEQFF. CDR3 DNA sequence: TGTGCCAACGGGTTTCGGGTAGTAGGCAATGAGCAGTTCTTC.

This chain links TRBV27 with TRBJ1-5; 9 nucleotides align to TRBD1. CDR3 length equals 14 residues. Per the germline V gene, CDR1 is MNHEY and CDR2 is SMNVEV (reference sequence). The V segment lost 5 bases and the J segment 5 bases; nucleotides outside the gene matches: 4. CDR3 nucleotide sequence: TGTGCCAGCAGTGAAGGGACAGGGTATCAGCCCCAGCATTTT. It specifies CASSEGTGYQPQHF.

CDR3 sequence reads: CASSFRGQGRGYTF. The CDR3 DNA follows: TGTGCCAGCAGCTTTAGGGGACAGGGAAGAGGCTACACCTTC. The rearrangement uses TRBV7-2 and TRBJ1-2, with 9 bases fitting TRBD1. Germline V gives CDR1 SGHTA, CDR2 FQGNSA. The CDR3 covers 14 residues. With 3 bases clipped from V and 8 bases from J, the junction kept 7 bases outside the gene matches.

This clone was detected only once. The chain uses TRBV28 and TRBJ2-7; D remains unclear. V was shortened by 6 bases and J by 3 bases, with 9 bases between the two germline ends. The CDR3 has 12 amino acids. Germline-derived CDR1 and CDR2 are MDHEN and SYDVKM. Here the CDR3 DNA reads TGTGCCAGCAGCTCTTCCTTCTACGAGCAGTACTTC. It yields the protein CASSSSFYEQYF.

This clone has just one count. The chain has TRBV28 and TRBJ1-2; D remains unclear. This CDR3 is built from 11 residues. Trimming removed 11 bases at V and 0 bases at J, with 7 bases between. Germline CDR1 and CDR2: MDHEN and SYDVKM. The CDR3 loop reads CAGRTNYGYTF. CDR3 DNA sequence: TGTGCCGGGAGGACTAACTATGGCTACACCTTC.

This clone showed up just a few times. V is TRBV6-5 and J is TRBJ1-1, with D perhaps matching TRBD1 (5 bases). The germline gives CDR1 MNHEY, CDR2 SVGAGI. Trimming shortened V by 6 bases and J by 5 bases, and 19 bases separated the two germline ends. The CDR3 is 15 residues long. This chain's CDR3 is CASRLTGGGRTEAFF. The CDR3 DNA reads as TGTGCCAGCAGATTAACCGGGGGTGGAAGGACTGAAGCTTTCTTT.